This entry concerns a single TCR beta chain. Its antigen is not identified. These data come from a study of T cells after yellow fever vaccination. From the 5' RACE reads, TCRdb called clonotypes with MiXCR, one entry per CDR3 protein. This sample has under 70,000 distinct CDR3 sequences, with approximately 6.5% found just once. Regarding the study as a whole: Clones that expanded after primary vaccination mostly reappeared after the booster (just over 95% CD4, roughly 90% CD8).

V shed 8 bases, J shed 2 bases, and the junction held 10 bases outside the gene matches. Germline V gene lookup returns CDR1 SGHKS and CDR2 YYEKEE (reference sequence). The CDR3 is 15 amino acids. The specimen comprised CD8+ T cells sorted from PBMCs, sampled on the day of the first yellow fever vaccination. The TCR sequence derives from a man aged 18 to 35 who received the YFV17D yellow fever vaccine. The chain links TRBV5-5 to TRBJ2-1; TRBD2 matches at 7 bases. DNA of the CDR3: TGTGCCAGGAGCCCTGGGGAGGGTCCCTACAATGAGCAGTTCTTC. It is translated as CARSPGEGPYNEQFF.